Listed below are T cell receptor beta chains from one sample, sequenced in a study of CD8+ T cells in alopecia areata. TCRdb keeps only in-frame clones here, not all; method: immunoSEQ multiplex PCR. The repertoire consists of around 190,000 clones, with around 66% occurring once and the leading ten covering more than 3.5%. Sequences were derived from CD4+ T cells sorted from blood, sampled at week 4, from a patient treated with tofacitinib. These receptors all come from a human donor with alopecia areata. The CDR3 runs from the conserved cysteine through the conserved F or W. A D gene is named only where the DNA matches it firmly. Expanded clones get a size class; other rows say once, few or many, or leave the size out.

few	-	TRBJ1-1	TRBV6-5	CASSPNGRMNTEAFF	TGTGCCAGCAGCCCCAACGGCCGTATGAACACTGAAGCTTTCTTT
-	-	TRBJ1-2	TRBV30	CAWTPGVPYGYTF	TGTGCCTGGACCCCAGGGGTCCCCTATGGCTACACCTTC
-	TRBD1	TRBJ1-5	TRBV6-5	CASSIGQGEGQPQHF	TGTGCCAGCAGTATCGGACAGGGGGAGGGTCAGCCCCAGCATTTT
-	TRBD2	TRBJ2-3	TRBV7-2	CASSPFGLAGGLSGDTQYF	TGTGCCAGCAGCCCCTTTGGACTAGCGGGGGGTCTCTCAGGAGATACGCAGTATTTT
-	-	TRBJ1-1	TRBV7-2	CASRPRILGTEAFF	TGTGCCAGCAGGCCCCGCATTCTGGGCACTGAAGCTTTCTTT
-	-	TRBJ2-7	TRBV4-3	CASSPTLTLEFYEQYF	TGCGCCAGCAGCCCAACGTTGACCCTTGAGTTCTACGAGCAGTACTTC
-	-	TRBJ1-2	TRBV20-1	CSAYTGGYTF	TGCAGTGCATATACCGGTGGCTACACCTTC
-	-	TRBJ2-1	TRBV19	CASSMYNEQFF	TGTGCCAGTAGTATGTACAATGAGCAGTTCTTC
-	TRBD2	TRBJ2-1	TRBV5-1	CATQRAGGYNEQFF	TGCGCCACCCAGAGAGCGGGGGGCTACAATGAGCAGTTCTTC
few	TRBD1	TRBJ1-2	TRBV27	CASSLWQGADGYTF	TGTGCCAGCAGTTTATGGCAGGGGGCGGATGGCTACACCTTC
-	-	TRBJ2-5	TRBV18	CASSPQYQETQYF	TGTGCCAGCTCACCACAGTACCAAGAGACCCAGTACTTC
few	-	TRBJ2-5	TRBV5-4	CAIHQSLKETQYF	TGTGCCATCCACCAGAGCCTGAAAGAGACCCAGTACTTC
few	TRBD1	TRBJ1-2	TRBV7-2	CASSEGQIYGYTF	TGTGCCAGCAGCGAGGGACAGATCTATGGCTACACCTTC
-	-	TRBJ1-6	TRBV7-9	CASTDGGSYNSPLHF	TGTGCCAGCACCGACGGTGGCTCCTATAATTCACCCCTCCACTTT
few	-	TRBJ2-1	TRBV15	CATSRGVGADNEQFF	TGTGCCACCAGCAGAGGTGTTGGGGCGGACAATGAGCAGTTCTTC
-	-	TRBJ2-1	TRBV9	CASSVASNNEQFF	TGTGCCAGCAGCGTAGCTTCGAACAATGAGCAGTTCTTC
-	-	TRBJ2-5	TRBV9	CASSAGSQETQYF	TGTGCCAGCAGCGCAGGGAGTCAAGAGACCCAGTACTTC
-	TRBD2	TRBJ2-1	TRBV30	CAWSVLPRGGRNEQFF	TGTGCCTGGAGTGTACTTCCGCGGGGGGGCAGGAATGAGCAGTTCTTC
-	-	TRBJ1-1	TRBV29-1	CSGDRGADTEAFF	TGCAGCGGGGACCGAGGGGCTGACACTGAAGCTTTCTTT
-	-	TRBJ2-2	TRBV7-2	CASSRGGTTNTGELFF	TGTGCCAGCAGCCGAGGGGGGACTACAAACACCGGGGAGCTGTTTTTT
once	-	TRBJ2-3	TRBV4-2	CASSPGASTDTQYF	TGTGCCAGCAGCCCGGGGGCTTCTACAGATACGCAGTATTTT
-	-	TRBJ1-5	TRBV30	CAWSGTGNQPQHF	TGTGCCTGGAGTGGCACTGGCAATCAGCCCCAGCATTTT
-	TRBD2	TRBJ2-7	TRBV4-3	CASSQEVGLAGALYEQYF	TGCGCCAGCAGCCAAGAGGTGGGACTAGCGGGGGCCCTATACGAGCAGTACTTC
-	TRBD2	TRBJ2-4	TRBV4-1	CASSQDLGGIGRVYF	TGCGCCAGCAGCCAAGACTTGGGAGGCATCGGGAGGGTGTACTTC
-	TRBD1	TRBJ2-7	TRBV9	CASSQSGQGAGEQYF	TGTGCCAGCAGCCAGTCCGGACAGGGGGCGGGGGAGCAGTACTTC
-	TRBD2	TRBJ2-3	TRBV4-2	CASSKGIAGGESDTQYF	TGTGCCAGCAGCAAGGGGATAGCGGGGGGAGAGTCAGATACGCAGTATTTT
few	-	TRBJ2-5	TRBV28	CASSSSGETQYF	TGTGCCAGTTCCTCCTCCGGAGAGACCCAGTACTTC
-	TRBD1	TRBJ1-1	TRBV2	CASSGDRNTEAFF	TGTGCCAGCAGTGGGGACAGGAACACTGAAGCTTTCTTT
few	TRBD1	TRBJ1-5	TRBV2	CASSERGREPQHF	TGTGCCAGCAGCGAAAGGGGGCGGGAGCCCCAGCATTTT
-	-	TRBJ2-7	TRBV15	CATSRESFEQYF	TGTGCCACCAGCAGAGAAAGTTTCGAGCAGTACTTC
-	TRBD2	TRBJ2-5	TRBV29-1	CSVSGTSGGQETQYF	TGCAGCGTCTCCGGGACTAGCGGGGGACAAGAGACCCAGTACTTC
-	TRBD2	TRBJ2-2	TRBV19	CASNNGGDTGELFF	TGTGCCAGCAATAATGGGGGGGACACCGGGGAGCTGTTTTTT
-	-	TRBJ2-5	TRBV20-1	CSASSGETQYF	TGCAGTGCTAGCTCAGGGGAGACCCAGTACTTC
-	-	TRBJ1-2	TRBV29-1	CSAGWGTYGYTF	TGCAGTGCTGGATGGGGAACTTATGGCTACACCTTC
-	-	TRBJ2-5	TRBV29-1	CSVRLGTYQETQYF	TGCAGCGTACGTCTCGGGACCTATCAAGAGACCCAGTACTTC
-	-	TRBJ2-5	TRBV15	CATRSPGRQETQYF	TGTGCCACCAGGTCCCCGGGACGTCAAGAGACCCAGTACTTC
-	-	TRBJ2-2	TRBV23-1	CASSPSERDTWNTGELFF	TGCGCCAGCAGTCCCTCCGAACGCGACACTTGGAACACCGGGGAGCTGTTTTTT
-	-	TRBJ1-2	TRBV7-9	CASSFYGGDYGYTF	TGTGCCAGCAGCTTTTACGGCGGGGACTATGGCTACACCTTC
-	-	TRBJ2-7	TRBV7-9	CASSFRQSYEQYF	TGTGCCAGCAGCTTCAGGCAATCCTACGAGCAGTACTTC
few	-	TRBJ2-1	TRBV4-2	CASSQDWGGGDEQFF	TGTGCCAGCAGCCAAGATTGGGGCGGGGGCGATGAGCAGTTCTTC
-	TRBD1	TRBJ1-1	TRBV23-1	CASTPGQGDYRAFF	TGCGCCAGCACCCCGGGACAGGGGGATTACCGGGCTTTCTTT